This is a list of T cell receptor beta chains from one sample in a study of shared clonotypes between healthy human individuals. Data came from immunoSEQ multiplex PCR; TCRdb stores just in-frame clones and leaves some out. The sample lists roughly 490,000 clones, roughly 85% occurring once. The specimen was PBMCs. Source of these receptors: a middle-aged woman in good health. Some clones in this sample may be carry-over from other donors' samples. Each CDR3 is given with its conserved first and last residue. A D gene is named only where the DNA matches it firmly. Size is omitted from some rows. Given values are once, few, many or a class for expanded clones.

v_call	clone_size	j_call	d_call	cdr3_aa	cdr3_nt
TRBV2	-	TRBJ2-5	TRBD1	CASRGQGLYQETQYF	TGTGCCAGCAGGGGACAGGGTCTATACCAAGAGACCCAGTACTTC
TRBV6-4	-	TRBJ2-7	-	CASTPPAGQYWNEQYF	TGTGCCAGCACTCCCCCGGCCGGACAGTATTGGAACGAGCAGTACTTC
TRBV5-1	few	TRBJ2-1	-	CASTQTRDEQFF	TGCGCCAGCACACAAACTAGGGATGAGCAGTTCTTC
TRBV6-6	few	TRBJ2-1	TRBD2	CASKREGNEQFF	TGTGCCAGCAAGCGGGAGGGGAATGAGCAGTTCTTC
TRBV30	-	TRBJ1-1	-	CAWSVHRGWGTEAFF	TGTGCCTGGAGTGTTCATAGGGGGTGGGGAACTGAAGCTTTCTTT
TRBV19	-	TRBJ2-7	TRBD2	CASSTGGLAGGYEQYF	TGTGCCAGTAGTACGGGAGGACTAGCGGGAGGGTACGAGCAGTACTTC
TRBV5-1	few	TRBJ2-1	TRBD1	CASSVPGTGIYNEQFF	TGCGCCAGCAGCGTGCCCGGGACAGGTATCTACAATGAGCAGTTCTTC
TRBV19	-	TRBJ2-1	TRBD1	CASSPEGQGATESYNEQFF	TGTGCCAGTAGTCCCGAGGGACAGGGGGCGACTGAATCCTACAATGAGCAGTTCTTC
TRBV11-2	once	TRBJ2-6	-	CASTRQLSSGANVLTF	TGTGCCAGCACTCGACAGCTAAGCTCTGGGGCCAACGTCCTGACTTTC
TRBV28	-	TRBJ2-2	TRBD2	CASSWSWGGSMGTGELFF	TGTGCCAGCAGTTGGAGCTGGGGCGGGAGCATGGGCACCGGGGAGCTGTTTTTT
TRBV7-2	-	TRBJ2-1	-	CASSPAVGMSKNEQFF	TGTGCCAGCAGCCCCGCGGTGGGGATGTCGAAGAATGAGCAGTTCTTC
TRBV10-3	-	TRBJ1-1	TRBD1	CAISRDRDTEAFF	TGTGCCATCAGTCGGGACAGGGACACTGAAGCTTTCTTT
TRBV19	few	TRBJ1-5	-	CASSMLGDGQPQHF	TGTGCCAGTAGTATGCTGGGGGACGGTCAGCCCCAGCATTTT
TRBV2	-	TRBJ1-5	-	CASSELGRQQPQHF	TGTGCCAGCAGTGAACTGGGACGTCAACAGCCCCAGCATTTT
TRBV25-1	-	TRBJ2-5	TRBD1	CASSVPGGQETQYF	TGTGCCAGCAGTGTACCAGGGGGCCAAGAGACCCAGTACTTC
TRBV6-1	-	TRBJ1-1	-	CASSVAENTEAFF	TGTGCCAGCAGTGTAGCAGAGAACACTGAAGCTTTCTTT
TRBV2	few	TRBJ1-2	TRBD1	CASSVGQNYGYTF	TGTGCCAGCAGTGTGGGACAGAACTATGGCTACACCTTC
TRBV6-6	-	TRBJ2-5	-	CASSYGGTPGAETQYF	TGTGCCAGCAGTTACGGAGGCACCCCGGGGGCGGAGACCCAGTACTTC
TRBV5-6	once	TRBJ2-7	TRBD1	CASSPGTGALHYEQYF	TGTGCCAGCAGCCCCGGGACAGGGGCCCTCCACTACGAGCAGTACTTC
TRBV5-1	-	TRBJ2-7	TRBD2	CASSPTGGGYSYEQYF	TGCGCCAGCAGCCCAACCGGGGGGGGTTACTCCTACGAGCAGTACTTC
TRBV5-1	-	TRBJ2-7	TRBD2	CASSTKRASGSYEQYF	TGCGCCAGCAGCACAAAGAGGGCTAGCGGATCCTACGAGCAGTACTTC
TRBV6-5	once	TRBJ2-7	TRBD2	CASGPSWGGYEQYF	TGTGCCAGCGGTCCATCCTGGGGGGGTTACGAGCAGTACTTC
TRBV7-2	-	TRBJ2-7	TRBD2	CASSSTSGRFGEQYF	TGTGCCAGCAGCTCGACTAGCGGGAGATTCGGCGAGCAGTACTTC
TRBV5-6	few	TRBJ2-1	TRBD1	CASSPTGQGNEQFF	TGTGCCAGCAGCCCCACGGGACAGGGCAATGAGCAGTTCTTC
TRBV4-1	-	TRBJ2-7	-	CASSQEDGAEQYF	TGCGCCAGCAGCCAAGAAGACGGGGCCGAGCAGTACTTC
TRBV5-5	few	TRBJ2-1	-	CASSLGTSAGEQFF	TGTGCCAGCAGCTTGGGGACGTCTGCGGGGGAGCAGTTCTTC
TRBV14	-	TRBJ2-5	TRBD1	CASSHRDRGTETQYF	TGTGCCAGCAGCCATCGGGACAGGGGGACGGAGACCCAGTACTTC
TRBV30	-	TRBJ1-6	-	CAWRLQRRSPLHF	TGTGCCTGGAGACTCCAACGGAGGTCACCCCTCCACTTT
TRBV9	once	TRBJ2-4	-	CASSPNDRTKNIQYF	TGTGCCAGCAGCCCGAATGACAGGACCAAAAACATTCAGTACTTC
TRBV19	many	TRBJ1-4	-	CASTSPREATNEKLFF	TGTGCCAGTACCTCACCCAGGGAGGCAACTAATGAAAAACTGTTTTTT
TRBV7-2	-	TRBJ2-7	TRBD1	CASSPRDRRYEQYF	TGTGCCAGCAGCCCCCGGGACAGACGCTACGAGCAGTACTTC
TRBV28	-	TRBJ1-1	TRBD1	CASGSGGQADTEAFF	TGTGCCAGCGGATCAGGGGGACAGGCGGATACTGAAGCTTTCTTT
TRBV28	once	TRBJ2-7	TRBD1	CASSSPDRTYEQYF	TGTGCCAGCAGTTCCCCGGACAGGACCTACGAGCAGTACTTC
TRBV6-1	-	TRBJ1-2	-	CASSEGFEYYGYTF	TGTGCCAGCAGCGAGGGTTTCGAATACTATGGCTACACCTTC
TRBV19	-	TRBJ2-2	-	CASKALSGTGELFF	TGTGCCAGTAAGGCCCTGTCGGGCACCGGGGAGCTGTTTTTT
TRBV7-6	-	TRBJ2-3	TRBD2	CASSGKVDTQYF	TGTGCCAGTAGCGGGAAGGTAGATACGCAGTATTTT
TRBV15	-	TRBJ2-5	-	CATSRGRDPGIYQETQYF	TGTGCCACCAGCAGAGGACGGGACCCAGGGATATACCAAGAGACCCAGTACTTC
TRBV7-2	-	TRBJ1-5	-	CASSLGSGPNQPQHF	TGTGCCAGCAGCTTAGGGTCCGGGCCCAATCAGCCCCAGCATTTT
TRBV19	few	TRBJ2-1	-	CASSINPWGNEQFF	TGTGCCAGTAGTATCAACCCTTGGGGCAATGAGCAGTTCTTC